This T cell receptor beta chain comes out of a study of blood T cell repertoires in COVID-19. Generated by immunoSEQ multiplex PCR, the TCRdb table keeps only in-frame clones and is missing some. The profile covers about 190,000 clones, with around 83% appearing a single time and 4% to 5% taken by the ten largest. The CDR3 has 13 amino acids. Germline lookup yields CDR1 KGHSY and CDR2 FQNENV. The V end was cut by 4 bases, the J end by 5 bases, with 11 bases between. This rearrangement joins TRBV16 to TRBJ2-5, with D hard to call. This clonotype originated in a woman aged 80 or older with acute or convalescent COVID-19. The sequencing input was peripheral blood. CDR3 residues: CASSPSTVETQYF. CDR3 coding DNA: TGTGCCAGCAGCCCCTCAACGGTGGAGACCCAGTACTTC.